The sequence of this T cell receptor beta chain was determined in a study of cytomegalovirus exposure and HLA in healthy donors. Study context: The platform used for the 120 validation repertoires matched that of the roughly 700 first-cohort repertoires, a later analysis reported.

Findings and caveats of the study: A subsequent analysis found that TCR clusters from the first cohort also tended to co-occur in the 110 or so validation repertoires, with less than 95% of cluster scores above 0.

Remarks on this clone: The antigen remains undetermined.

From the roughly 120-subject validation cohort, which was separate from the approximately 670-subject first cohort, the donors were drawn. The protocol was immunoSEQ multiplex PCR, while the TCRdb copy is restricted to in-frame clones and leaves out a portion. This table holds about 71,000 clones, 94% found once. CDR3 length equals 15 residues. V gave up 3 bases and J gave up 0 bases; unmatched junction bases: 4. Germline V gene data show CDR1 as MGHRA and CDR2 as YSYEKL. The receptor was isolated from a woman between 18 and 29 years old in good health and CMV-seronegative. The chain combines TRBV4-1 with TRBJ2-7; 8 nucleotides align to TRBD1. The sequencing sample was made of PBMCs. Written as DNA, the CDR3 is TGCGCCAGCAGCCAGGACAGGGTTGACTCCTACGAGCAGTACTTC. Translation gives CASSQDRVDSYEQYF.